A selection of T cell receptor beta chains follows, all from one sample in a study of identifying expanded T cells in peripheral blood. Sequenced by immunoSEQ multiplex PCR; TCRdb stores in-frame clones only, minus some. This table has 70,000 or so clones, 90% appearing once. Sequencing was done on a sample of blood. All receptors derive from a person aged 18-70 years in good health. Each CDR3 is given with its conserved first and last residue. A D gene is named only where the DNA matches it firmly. The listing skips clone size in some rows; elsewhere it reads once, few, many or a size class.

clone_size	v_call	j_call	d_call	cdr3_nt	cdr3_aa
NA	TRBV7-3	TRBJ2-7	TRBD2	TGTGCCAGCAGCTTAAGTTCTAGCGGGAGGGCCGAGCAGTACTTC	CASSLSSSGRAEQYF
NA	TRBV18	TRBJ2-2	TRBD2	TGTGCCAGCTCATCACTAGCGGGGGCCGGGGAGCTGTTTTTT	CASSSLAGAGELFF
NA	TRBV9	TRBJ2-1	NA	TGTGCCAGCAGCGTAGTTGAGGGGAATGAGCAGTTCTTC	CASSVVEGNEQFF
NA	TRBV7-9	TRBJ1-1	TRBD1	TGTGCCAGCAGCACTACAGGGGGCACTGAAGCTTTCTTT	CASSTTGGTEAFF
once	TRBV6-5	TRBJ2-7	TRBD2	TGTGCCAGCGGCGGGAGTTCGGGGAACGAGCAGTACTTC	CASGGSSGNEQYF
NA	TRBV10-1	TRBJ1-5	NA	TGCGCCAGCAGCGGTACAGGGAATCAGCCCCAGCATTTT	CASSGTGNQPQHF
NA	TRBV6-1	TRBJ2-5	NA	TGTGCCAGCAGTGAAGCTTCCTATAGAGAGACCCAGTACTTC	CASSEASYRETQYF
NA	TRBV7-2	TRBJ1-5	NA	TGTGCCAGCAGCTTAGAAGCGAGTAGGGGCAATCAGCCCCAGCATTTT	CASSLEASRGNQPQHF
NA	TRBV19	TRBJ2-6	NA	TGTGCCAGTAGTATAGCAGGATCTGGGGCCAACGTCCTGACTTTC	CASSIAGSGANVLTF
NA	TRBV7-9	TRBJ2-7	NA	TGTGCCAGCAGCGGGACAGCGGGAGAGCAGTACTTC	CASSGTAGEQYF
NA	TRBV18	TRBJ2-5	NA	TGTGCCAGCTCGGAGGGGGTTCCCCAGTACTTC	CASSEGVPQYF
NA	TRBV19	TRBJ2-5	NA	TGTGCCAGTAAGTCCATTCAGGGGAGCCAAGAGACCCAGTACTTC	CASKSIQGSQETQYF
NA	TRBV30	TRBJ2-7	NA	TGTGCCTGGTCTCGGGGCAGTGCCTACGAGCAGTACTTC	CAWSRGSAYEQYF
NA	TRBV9	TRBJ1-1	NA	TGTGCCAGCAGCGTAGCAAGGACAAACACTGAAGCTTTCTTT	CASSVARTNTEAFF
NA	TRBV30	TRBJ2-7	NA	TGTGCCTGGAGTGTAAAGCTCAACTCCTACGAGCAGTACTTC	CAWSVKLNSYEQYF
NA	TRBV7-8	TRBJ2-7	TRBD1	TGTGCCAGCAGTCCCAGGGGGTTAGCCTACGAGCAGTACTTC	CASSPRGLAYEQYF
NA	TRBV18	TRBJ1-1	TRBD1	TGTGCCAGCTCACCCGACAGGGGGGGGACTGAAGCTTTCTTT	CASSPDRGGTEAFF
once	TRBV29-1	TRBJ1-5	NA	TGCAGCGTCGGGGACCGAGAGAATCAGCCCCAGCATTTT	CSVGDRENQPQHF
NA	TRBV7-2	TRBJ1-2	TRBD1	TGTGCCAGCACCAGGGACAGGAGCTATGGCTACACCTTC	CASTRDRSYGYTF
NA	TRBV7-9	TRBJ1-4	TRBD1	TGTGCCAGCAGCCCACGGACAGGGAGTGGTGAAAAACTGTTTTTT	CASSPRTGSGEKLFF
NA	TRBV7-2	TRBJ2-5	NA	TGTGCCAGCAGCTTATTCCACCAGGACGTGGTCCAGTACTTC	CASSLFHQDVVQYF
NA	TRBV2	TRBJ2-1	NA	TGTGCCAGCATTAGGGGTGGCTACAATGAGCAGTTCTTC	CASIRGGYNEQFF
few	TRBV5-1	TRBJ2-3	NA	TGCGCCAGCAGCTTGGAGGGGGCGGGGGATACGCAGTATTTT	CASSLEGAGDTQYF
NA	TRBV28	TRBJ1-6	NA	TGTGCCAGCAGTCCCTACAGGAGACCCCTCCACTTT	CASSPYRRPLHF
NA	TRBV2	TRBJ2-5	NA	TGTGCCAGCAGTGAACGATCAGGGGAATATGCGACCCAGTACTTC	CASSERSGEYATQYF
NA	TRBV4-1	TRBJ1-2	NA	TGCGCCAGCAGCCAAGTGTCCGCAGGCCTATATGGCTACACCTTC	CASSQVSAGLYGYTF
NA	TRBV4-3	TRBJ2-3	TRBD1	TGCGCCAGCAGCCAAGAGGAGGACAGGGGCACAGATACGCAGTATTTT	CASSQEEDRGTDTQYF
few	TRBV18	TRBJ1-5	NA	TGTGCCAGCTCACCAGTAGGTCCCTATAGCAATCAGCCCCAGCATTTT	CASSPVGPYSNQPQHF
NA	TRBV5-6	TRBJ1-1	TRBD1	TGTGCCAGCAGCTTATGGGACAGGGATACTAGGTTCTTT	CASSLWDRDTRFF
NA	TRBV28	TRBJ2-7	NA	TGTGCCAGCAGTCCCCCACAGGCCCGCTACGAGCAGTACTTC	CASSPPQARYEQYF
NA	TRBV6-1	TRBJ2-7	NA	TGTGCCAGCAGTGAATCCATATACGTGGATTACTTC	CASSESIYVDYF
NA	TRBV27	TRBJ2-7	NA	TGTGCCAGCAGTTCTCGGCTCTCCTACGAGCAGTACTTC	CASSSRLSYEQYF
once	TRBV7-2	TRBJ2-3	TRBD2	TGTGCCAGCAGCCTGGCGGGAGAGGAGGGAGATACGCAGTATTTT	CASSLAGEEGDTQYF
few	TRBV7-9	TRBJ1-2	NA	TGTGCCAGCAGCCTGACCCGGGGGCGCATAGGGTATGGCTACACCTTC	CASSLTRGRIGYGYTF
NA	TRBV12-5	TRBJ1-1	NA	TGTGCTAGTGGGCGTGGGGACACTGAAGCTTTCTTT	CASGRGDTEAFF
NA	TRBV19	TRBJ1-1	NA	TGTGCCAGTAGTAACCAGGGTGAAGCTTTCTTT	CASSNQGEAFF
NA	TRBV11-2	TRBJ2-7	TRBD2	TGTGCCAGCAGCTTCGAGGGACTAGCGGCTTCCGAGCAGTACTTC	CASSFEGLAASEQYF
NA	TRBV7-2	TRBJ2-3	TRBD2	TGTGCCAGCAGCTTAACTAGCGGGGGGGGGACAGATACGCAGTATTTT	CASSLTSGGGTDTQYF
NA	TRBV7-9	TRBJ2-3	NA	TGTGCCAGCAGCCCTGGCGTGGACGCAGATACGCAGTATTTT	CASSPGVDADTQYF
NA	TRBV18	TRBJ1-6	NA	TGTGCCAGTTCGACGGCTACTCTAAATTCACCCCTCCACTTT	CASSTATLNSPLHF
NA	TRBV5-1	TRBJ2-7	TRBD1	TGCGCCAGCAGCTTATGGACAGGGGCCTACGAGCAGTACTTC	CASSLWTGAYEQYF
NA	TRBV7-3	TRBJ2-7	TRBD2	TGTGCCAGCAGCCCATCCGGCGGGAGTTACGAGCAGTACTTC	CASSPSGGSYEQYF
NA	TRBV2	TRBJ1-6	NA	TGTGCCAGCAGTCTCACCCGACAGGCCGATTCACCCCTCCACTTT	CASSLTRQADSPLHF
NA	TRBV4-1	TRBJ1-1	NA	TGCGCCAGCAGCCAATCCCCGGGTTCGGGCAGGCTGAACACTGAAGCTTTCTTT	CASSQSPGSGRLNTEAFF
NA	TRBV5-4	TRBJ2-5	NA	TGTGCCAGCAGCTTGGTTGGTCGAGAGACCCAGTACTTC	CASSLVGRETQYF
NA	TRBV2	TRBJ2-3	NA	TGTGCCAGCAGCCTTTTTTATTTACTTAAGGAAGATACGCAGTATTTT	CASSLFYLLKEDTQYF
NA	TRBV13	TRBJ1-2	NA	TGTGCCAGCGGCGTGGTGTTTGGTGGCTACACCTTC	CASGVVFGGYTF